This T cell receptor beta chain came from a study of early stage breast cancer tumors. The wider study: Most invasive tumors, about 75% of the 16, were ER+/PR+/HER2-. Findings and limits, study-wide: Blood repertoires resembled normal breast more than tumor. Compared with adjacent normal breast tissue, tumors showed about 2.5-fold greater T cell density and higher clonality. Commonly generated sequences made up most enriched TCRB sequences shared between patients.

The table came from immunoSEQ multiplex PCR; TCRdb's copy has only in-frame clones and leaves some out. The sample shows roughly 34,000 clones, 65% to 75% of them seen only once. As for this clone: Its antigen remains unidentified.

Germline V gene lookup returns CDR1 SNHLY and CDR2 FYNNEI. V shed 7 bases and J shed 5 bases, with 14 bases lying between them. The CDR3 contains 13 residues. The sequencing input was blood. This sequence was found in a person between 60 and 69 years old with breast cancer. The chain has TRBV2 and TRBJ2-5; D ambiguous. CDR3 DNA sequence: TGTGCCAGCAAAGCCGGCCGGTACGAGACCCAGTACTTC. Residues: CASKAGRYETQYF.